The entry that follows covers one T cell receptor (beta chain) sequence. What this receptor recognizes is not known. The input lacks base qualities; no much larger clone sits a single base away. The CDR3 spans 12 residues, from the cysteine through the phenylalanine. CDR3 DNA only is kept here, 36 bases in frame from base 1. The V end loses 7 bases and the J end loses 3 bases, and a stretch of 8 bases separates them. CDR1 and CDR2 (MNHEY, SVGAGI) derive from the germline V gene. The time point label on this specimen signifies: about 28 days (+/-7) after the second vaccine dose. AZD1222 recipients whose second dose came at about 4 weeks and those whose second dose came at about 12 weeks were combined into one group, since spike-specific TCR depth and breadth did not differ between the two schedules. Samples from vaccinated people were obtained from the UK trials COV001 and COV002, which included a single-blind randomized controlled phase 2/3 trial of AZD1222 (ChAdOx1 nCoV-19) in healthy adults. Trial participant PBMC samples were collected at day 0 and day 28 after the second dose for TCRbeta chain sequencing.

The CDR3 regions of human TCRbeta chains were analyzed by immunosequencing. From the authors' description of their analysis: TCRs in the repertoires were compared against a reference library of SARS-CoV-2-specific TCRs that had been generated with the MIRA antigen-specificity platform. Breadth meant the fraction of unique TCRs that were SARS-CoV-2-associated, whereas depth meant the fraction of total T cells that were SARS-CoV-2-associated. Using the MIRA data, each spike-specific TCR was assigned both to the spike region to which the TCR was reactive and to a CD4 or CD8 class. Log10-transformed breadth and depth values were compared by one-way ANOVA with Sidak's multiple comparisons tests. TCRdb mirrors the immuneACCESS table, restricted to in-frame sequences. Some clones are absent from its copies; in checked studies, under half trace to an unresolved V gene, and the reason for the others is unknown. V, J and clone size are taken as reported in that table, and D and trimming were inferred from the DNA itself. This sample lists 70,000 to 95,000 clones; 90% were detected once. Of the sample, under 1.5% falls within the top ten clones.

The sample comes from a study of T cell responses to AZD1222 COVID-19 vaccine (dated by TCRdb to about 2021). Background on the whole study: TCR sequencing was performed for over 230 trial participants, of whom about 200 were given two doses of AZD1222 and approximately 26 were given two doses of MenACWY control vaccine. Trial participants were enrolled by age into 18-55, 56-69 and 70-plus year subgroups, with roughly 160, 29 and 62 TCR-sequenced participants respectively.

Paper-wide results and their limitations: Reportedly, almost half of the unique spike-specific TCRs recognized epitopes lying outside the regions that are mutated in the B.1.351 and B.1.1.7 variants. Vaccine-associated CD4 TCRs spanned the whole spike protein, with dominant responses in regions 160-218 and 743-854. Because no day 14 peak-response samples were available, the repertoires could be characterized only after the peak T cell response. Conclusions about previously exposed vaccinees are limited, since just five to seven AZD1222 recipients were seropositive for SARS-CoV-2 at baseline. The 56-69-year group was small, and its depth increase did not reach significance, likely because of low power. After two AZD1222 doses, spike-specific TCR breadth and depth were significantly higher than at day 0 and than in MenACWY recipients. Most participants were white British and females outnumbered males, and the authors suggested that clonal diversity may have been underestimated.

Sequenced material: peripheral blood, taken 28 days after the second AZD1222 dose. The rearranged chain carries TRBV6-5 and TRBJ2-3; the D gene lacks a confident call. The clonotype was recovered from an adult who received the AZD1222 COVID-19 vaccine. The CDR3 in this case is CASKKGTDTQYF. The bases read TGTGCCAGCAAAAAGGGAACAGATACGCAGTATTTT.